These 5 T cell receptor beta chains came from one sample sequenced in a study of beta chain features in type 1 diabetes. All of the isolated RNA was reverse transcribed, so expressed TCRB transcripts were sequenced. Assay used: immunoSEQ multiplex PCR; TCRdb lists only in-frame clones, some missing. The sample has some 410,000 clones, about an eighth seen once. Sequencing was carried out using naive CD4+ T cells from blood. These receptors originate from a woman younger than 30 in good health.

The chain carries TRBV7-2 and TRBJ2-5; 10 positions agree with TRBD2. After removal of 7 bases from V and 1 base from J, the junction contained 3 bases not matched to a gene. This CDR3 region has 14 residues. The germline V gene has CDR1 SGHTA and CDR2 FQGNSA. CDR3 sequence reads: CASKTSGFQETQYF. The CDR3 DNA sequence: TGTGCCAGCAAGACTAGCGGGTTCCAAGAGACCCAGTACTTC. Full variable domain (remainder filled in from reference TRBV7-2 and TRBJ2-5): GAGVSQSPSNKVTEKGKDVELRCDPISGHTALYWYRQSLGQGLEFLIYFQGNSAPDKSGLPSDRFSAERTGGSVSTLTIQRTQQEDSAVYLCASKTSGFQETQYFGPGTRLLVL.

J is TRBJ1-4 and V is TRBV2; no reliable D call. The CDR3 has 15 amino acids. In germline, CDR1 is SNHLY, CDR2 FYNNEI. V lost 1 base and J lost 6, with 12 bases in between. The chain's CDR3 is CASSEVQSKYEKLFF. The CDR3, as DNA: TGTGCCAGCAGTGAAGTGCAGTCTAAGTATGAAAAACTGTTTTTT.

This clone was counted between two and nine times. Different DNA sequences within this sample yield the same CDR3. The CDR3 sequence: CASRGQEETQYF. In nucleotides, the CDR3 is TGTGCCAGCAGGGGGCAAGAAGAGACCCAGTACTTC. The chain uses TRBV2 and TRBJ2-5; TRBD1 is a possible D gene (5 bases). The CDR3 spans 12 residues. With 6 bases removed from V and 3 bases from J, the gap between germline ends came to 8 bases. Germline lookup yields CDR1 SNHLY and CDR2 FYNNEI.

The V call is TRBV19, the J call TRBJ1-2, with TRBD1 as a possible D gene (5 bases). This CDR3 is 16 amino acids long. CDR1 LNHDA and CDR2 SQIVND come from the germline V gene (reference sequence). V was shortened by 5 bases and J by 0 bases, with 16 bases between the two germline ends. CDR3 protein: CASSPWAGRSNYGYTF. Here the CDR3 DNA reads TGTGCCAGTAGTCCCTGGGCGGGACGGTCTAACTATGGCTACACCTTC.

The rearrangement uses TRBV6-6 and TRBJ1-2; D is unclear. V dropped 0 bases and J dropped 3 bases, with 8 bases sitting between them. This CDR3 spans 14 amino acids. Germline V gives CDR1 MNHNY, CDR2 SVGAGI (reference sequence). CDR3 nucleotide sequence: TGTGCCAGCAGTTACTCATACGGGCACTATGGCTACACCTTC. It is translated as CASSYSYGHYGYTF.